The TCR beta chain described here comes from a study of blood T cell repertoires in COVID-19. Study context: COVID-19 samples collected from the United States, Italy and Spain covered acute and convalescent phases.

Enrollment of patients from Seattle took place during active infection, with longitudinal follow-up. With V trimmed by 5 bases and J by 7 bases, 4 bases remained unmatched. Germline CDR1 ENHRY, CDR2 SYGVKD. The length of the CDR3 is 14 residues. In the study's own analysis: Researchers report that nucleated cell counts were estimated from reference gene primer amplification. Generated by immunoSEQ multiplex PCR, the TCRdb table keeps only in-frame clones and is missing some. V, J and clone size derive from that table, while D and trimming were established from the DNA sequence. Of approximately 120,000 clones listed, about 81% are singletons.

The J gene is TRBJ1-6, the V gene TRBV10-3; the match to TRBD1 covers 8 bases. Sequencing was carried out using peripheral blood. This sequence was found in a man younger than 45 with COVID-19, enrolled during active disease. The CDR3 DNA follows: TGTGCCATCAGTCAGGGGGCAAGGAATTCACCCCTCCACTTT. This gives the protein CAISQGARNSPLHF.